The 27 T cell receptor beta chains reported below all come from one sample, sequenced in a study of identical twins. In TCRdb, the 5' RACE reads were re-called with MiXCR into one record per CDR3 protein. Here the sample spans some 500,000 distinct CDR3 sequences, roughly 9.5% being singletons. These records were also assigned to another study, of yellow fever vaccine responses in identical twins.

Sequencing input: PBMCs. These TCRs come from a woman aged 18-35 years in good health.

This clonotype was seen at least ten times. The rearrangement joins TRBV20-1 to TRBJ2-5; TRBD2 might be the D (5 bases). CDR3 size: 13 residues. The germline V gene has CDR1 DFQATT and CDR2 SNEGSKA (reference sequence). CDR3 sequence: CSVSEDFQETQYF. In DNA, the CDR3 is TGCAGCGTGAGTGAGGACTTTCAAGAGACCCAGTACTTC.

This clonotype has ten or more counts. The chain employs TRBV3-1 and TRBJ1-5; D is uncertain. Deletions cut 1 base from V and 0 bases from J, with 4 bases between. CDR1 is LGHDT and CDR2 is YNNKEL in the germline V gene (reference sequence). There are 14 residues in the CDR3. CDR3 nucleotides: TGTGCCAGCAGCCAAGCGAATAGCAATCAGCCCCAGCATTTT. It specifies CASSQANSNQPQHF.

This clonotype was counted ten times or more. The chain is built from TRBV4-3 and TRBJ2-7, with 8 bases that match TRBD1. V lost 3 bases and J lost 1; bases outside the gene matches: 5. The CDR3 runs to 15 residues. Germline V CDR1 and CDR2: LGHNA, YSLEER. The CDR3 sequence: CASSQAQGESYEQYF. CDR3 DNA: TGCGCCAGCAGCCAGGCACAGGGGGAGTCCTACGAGCAGTACTTC.

This clonotype was counted only a few times. The rearrangement links TRBV6-1 to TRBJ2-3, with D possibly being TRBD1 (6 bases). Germline assignment: CDR1 MNHNS and CDR2 SASEGT. The CDR3 covers 14 residues. Trimming cost V 6 bases and J 2 bases, with 12 bases left between them. Here the CDR3 reads CASRGGQPTDTQYF. The DNA for the CDR3 is TGTGCCAGCAGAGGCGGACAGCCCACAGATACGCAGTATTTT.

The chain has TRBV4-3 and TRBJ2-2; a weak D match, TRBD1 (5 bases). The CDR3 consists of 15 residues. Germline V CDR1 and CDR2: LGHNA, YSLEER. Trimming took 0 bases from V and 6 from J, leaving 11 bases between them. Here the CDR3 DNA reads TGCGCCAGCAGCCAAGAGACAGCCCTCGCCGGGGAGCTGTTTTTT. Translation gives CASSQETALAGELFF.

A few counts support this clonotype. This chain connects TRBV5-1 to TRBJ1-1, with D perhaps TRBD1 (6 bases). Trimming shortened V by 4 bases and J by 7 bases, and 17 bases separated the two germline ends. This CDR3 region has 14 residues. Germline V gene lookup returns CDR1 SGHRS and CDR2 YFSETQ. CDR3 coding DNA: TGCGCCAGCAGCCCGAGGTCGGGGGGCAGTGAAGCTTTCTTT. This sequence encodes CASSPRSGGSEAFF.

The chain links TRBV7-9 to TRBJ2-1; a possible D gene is TRBD2 (6 bases). Germline V CDR1 and CDR2: SEHNR, FQNEAQ (reference sequence). The CDR3 extends over 14 amino acids. The V end lost 1 base, the J end lost 5 bases, and 9 bases lay between the germline ends. The CDR3 DNA reads TGTGCCAGCAGCTTAGTTCGCGGGAACAATGAGCAGTTCTTC. Its protein product is CASSLVRGNNEQFF.

This clonotype was seen ten or more times. The chain joins TRBV29-1 to TRBJ1-2; the match to TRBD1 covers 9 bases. This CDR3 contains 15 residues. Losses at the gene ends were 7 bases for V and 4 bases for J; bases not matched to a gene: 13. Germline V gives CDR1 SQVTM, CDR2 ANQGSEA. For the CDR3, the DNA is TGCAGCGCCGCTACCGGGACAGGGCAATTCTATGGCTACACCTTC. It yields the protein CSAATGTGQFYGYTF.

There are many counts of this clonotype. The CDR3 DNA sequence: TGTGCCAGCAGCTTGGGGACAGGAGGGAACATTCAGTACTTC. Its translation is CASSLGTGGNIQYF. V and J are TRBV7-9 and TRBJ2-4, with TRBD1 identical over 8 bases. This CDR3 has 14 residues. V was clipped by 3 bases and J by 7 bases; unmatched bases: 5. Germline lookup yields CDR1 SEHNR and CDR2 FQNEAQ (reference sequence).

In its sample, this clonotype was seen many times. This chain connects TRBV29-1 to TRBJ2-7, with TRBD2 matching over 7 bases. Trimming at V came to 4 bases and at J to 4 bases, leaving 10 bases not matched to a gene. CDR3 size: 14 residues. Germline CDR1 reads SQVTM; CDR2 reads ANQGSEA. CDR3 DNA: TGCAGCGTTGCCCCGGGACTAAAAGATTACGAGCAGTACTTC. It encodes CSVAPGLKDYEQYF.

V usage is TRBV4-3 and J usage is TRBJ2-3, with D perhaps TRBD2 (5 bases). The CDR3 is 14 amino acids. Germline CDR1 LGHNA, CDR2 YSLEER. Trimming took 3 bases from V and 2 from J, leaving 9 bases between them. The CDR3 reads CASSQAGITDTQYF. In nucleotides, the CDR3 is TGCGCCAGCAGCCAGGCGGGCATCACAGATACGCAGTATTTT.

In its sample, this clonotype was seen once. The V call is TRBV29-1, the J call TRBJ2-5; D is possibly TRBD1 (7 bases). The V gene lost 5 bases and the J gene lost 4 bases, with 11 bases spanning the gap. Germline V lookup: CDR1 SQVTM, CDR2 ANQGSEA. CDR3 length: 12 residues. CDR3 loop: CSVTQGGETQYF. The CDR3 coding sequence is TGCAGCGTTACCCAGGGGGGAGAGACCCAGTACTTC. Full variable domain (remainder filled in from reference TRBV29-1 and TRBJ2-5): SAVISQKPSRDICQRGTSLTIQCQVDSQVTMMFWYRQQPGQSLTLIATANQGSEATYESGFVIDKFPISRPNLTFSTLTVSNMSPEDSSIYLCSVTQGGETQYFGPGTRLLVL.

The sample holds a few counts of this clonotype. The rearrangement uses TRBV4-1 and TRBJ2-3; D call uncertain. Germline CDR1 reads MGHRA; CDR2 reads YSYEKL. There are 18 residues in the CDR3. V gave up 2 bases and J gave up 0 bases, with 18 bases separating them. The CDR3 nucleotides read TGCGCCAGCAGCCAAAAAACGTCGGCATATGGAAGCACAGATACGCAGTATTTT. The encoded protein is CASSQKTSAYGSTDTQYF.

V gene TRBV7-9 combines with J gene TRBJ2-2; 7 bases align to TRBD1. There are 13 residues in the CDR3. Losses at the gene ends were 7 bases for V and 6 bases for J; bases not matched to a gene: 5. Germline CDR1 reads SEHNR; CDR2 reads FQNEAQ (reference sequence). CDR3 nucleotides: TGTGCCAGCAACCGACAGGGCTCCGGGGAGCTGTTTTTT. It encodes CASNRQGSGELFF.

V gene TRBV7-9 combines with J gene TRBJ1-5; unclear D gene. The CDR3 consists of 14 residues. V lost 4 bases and J 4 bases, leaving 11 bases between the germline ends. Germline V lookup: CDR1 SEHNR, CDR2 FQNEAQ (reference sequence). CDR3 amino acids: CASSSDTLNQPQHF. The CDR3 DNA sequence: TGTGCCAGCAGCTCAGACACCTTAAATCAGCCCCAGCATTTT.

The chain combines TRBV7-9 with TRBJ2-7; D not resolved. Germline V gene data show CDR1 as SEHNR and CDR2 as FQNEAQ (reference sequence). This CDR3 is 14 amino acids long. V lost 4 bases and J 0 bases, leaving 10 bases between the germline ends. Written as DNA, the CDR3 is TGTGCCAGCAGCTCCTCGACTCGCTCCTACGAGCAGTACTTC. Its protein product is CASSSSTRSYEQYF.

This clonotype has a count of ten or more. The gene calls are TRBV2 and TRBJ2-2; TRBD1 agrees at 8 bases. V gave up 6 bases and J gave up 6 bases; unmatched junction bases: 6. The germline V gene encodes CDR1 SNHLY and CDR2 FYNNEI. CDR3 size: 14 residues. DNA of the CDR3: TGTGCCAGCAGGAGGGACAGGTCCTCCGGGGAGCTGTTTTTT. It yields the protein CASRRDRSSGELFF.

Many counts were recorded for this clonotype. CDR3 protein: CSTFGESGELFF. DNA of the CDR3: TGCTCAACCTTTGGGGAAAGCGGGGAGCTGTTTTTT. The chain is built from TRBV29-1 and TRBJ2-2, with D uncertain. Per germline, CDR1 SQVTM and CDR2 ANQGSEA. This CDR3 is 12 amino acids long.

This clonotype was detected ten times or more. The V and J genes are TRBV20-1 and TRBJ2-7; 9 bases agree with TRBD1. This CDR3 has 14 amino acids. V lost 6 bases, J lost 4 bases, and 10 bases stayed unmatched. Germline assignment: CDR1 DFQATT and CDR2 SNEGSKA (reference sequence). CDR3 sequence: CSAPRQGVTYEQYF. CDR3 nucleotides: TGCAGTGCCCCGCGACAGGGGGTGACATACGAGCAGTACTTC.

This clonotype appeared many times. The chain links TRBV28 to TRBJ2-7; 9 bases agree with TRBD1. Trimming at V came to 2 bases and at J to 3 bases, leaving 8 bases not matched to a gene. Germline V gene sequence: CDR1 MDHEN, CDR2 SYDVKM. The CDR3 totals 16 residues. The CDR3: CASSLGGDRDLYEQYF. As DNA, the CDR3 is TGTGCCAGCAGTTTAGGTGGGGACAGGGACCTCTACGAGCAGTACTTC.

This clonotype has at least ten counts. The chain recombines TRBV12-3 or TRBV12-4 with TRBJ1-1; D is uncertain. Trimming pared 3 bases from V and 1 base from J, leaving 12 bases between. The CDR3 contains 15 residues. The CDR3 sequence: CASSFEVRKNTEAFF. The CDR3 DNA sequence: TGTGCCAGCAGTTTCGAGGTGAGGAAGAACACTGAAGCTTTCTTT.

The chain has TRBV4-2 and TRBJ2-7; D call uncertain. Germline V gene sequence: CDR1 LGHNA, CDR2 YNFKEQ. The CDR3 runs to 16 residues. V lost 0 bases and J 3 bases, leaving 15 bases between the germline ends. CDR3 sequence reads: CASSQDIGSLFYEQYF. DNA of the CDR3: TGTGCCAGCAGCCAAGATATAGGGTCCCTTTTCTACGAGCAGTACTTC.

This clonotype was found a few times. J is TRBJ2-1 and V is TRBV7-9; D is tentatively TRBD1 or TRBD2 (5 bases each). Germline CDR1 SEHNR, CDR2 FQNEAQ (reference sequence). The CDR3 has 12 amino acids. V shed 5 bases and J shed 8 bases, with 10 bases lying between them. The CDR3 protein is CASSPRDDEQFF. The CDR3 nucleotides are TGTGCCAGCAGCCCCCGGGACGATGAGCAGTTCTTC.

This clonotype has just a few counts. The chain combines TRBV20-1 with TRBJ2-7; 11 bases agree with TRBD2. Trimming took 6 bases from V and 7 from J; bases not matched to a gene: 8. The CDR3 has 13 residues. The germline V gene encodes CDR1 DFQATT and CDR2 SNEGSKA (reference sequence). CDR3 sequence reads: CSARLAGPAEQYF. The CDR3 DNA reads as TGCAGTGCCAGACTAGCGGGGCCCGCGGAGCAGTACTTC.

The sample holds many counts of this clonotype. The chain combines TRBV5-1 with TRBJ2-6; no firm D call. V was trimmed by 2 bases and J by 0 bases, leaving 6 bases between them. CDR1 SGHRS and CDR2 YFSETQ come from the germline V gene. The CDR3 consists of 15 residues. CDR3 in DNA: TGCGCCAGCAGCTTTAGGGACTCTGGGGCCAACGTCCTGACTTTC. Amino acid sequence: CASSFRDSGANVLTF.

The CDR3 here is CASSFDANYGYTF. The CDR3 coding sequence is TGCGCCAGCAGTTTTGACGCTAACTATGGCTACACCTTC. The rearrangement links TRBV10-1 to TRBJ1-2; D not certain. The V gene lost 5 bases and the J gene lost 0 bases, with 7 bases spanning the gap. The CDR3 covers 13 residues. CDR1 and CDR2 from the germline V gene are WNHNN and SYGVQD (reference sequence).

There are a few counts of this clonotype. CDR3 residues: CASSITGQVVTDTQYF. The CDR3 DNA sequence: TGTGCCAGCAGCATTACGGGACAGGTGGTCACAGATACGCAGTATTTT. The chain joins TRBV11-2 to TRBJ2-3, with 8 bases lining up with TRBD1. CDR3 length: 16 amino acids. From germline, CDR1 is SGHAT and CDR2 FQNNGV. Trimming cost V 5 bases and J 2 bases; bases outside gene matches: 9.